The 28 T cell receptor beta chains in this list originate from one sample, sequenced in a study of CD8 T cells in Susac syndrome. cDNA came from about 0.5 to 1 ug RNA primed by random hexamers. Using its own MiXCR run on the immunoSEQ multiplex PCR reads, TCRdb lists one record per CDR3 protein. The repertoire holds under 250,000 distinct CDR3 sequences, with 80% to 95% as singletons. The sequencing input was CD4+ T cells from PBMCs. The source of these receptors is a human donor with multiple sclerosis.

This CDR3 is CASSSPGSVDEQYF. The DNA of the CDR3 is TGTGCCAGCAGTTCCCCCGGCTCAGTGGACGAGCAGTACTTC. V and J are TRBV28 and TRBJ2-7, with unresolved D. Germline CDR1 is MDHEN and CDR2 is SYDVKM. V lost 4 bases and J 5 bases, leaving 15 bases between the germline ends. This CDR3 has 14 residues. Filled out from reference TRBV28 and TRBJ2-7, the complete variable domain reads DVKVTQSSRYLVKRTGEKVFLECVQDMDHENMFWYRQDPGLGLRLIYFSYDVKMKEKGDIPEGYSVSREKKERFSLILESASTNQTSMYLCASSSPGSVDEQYFGPGTRLTVT.

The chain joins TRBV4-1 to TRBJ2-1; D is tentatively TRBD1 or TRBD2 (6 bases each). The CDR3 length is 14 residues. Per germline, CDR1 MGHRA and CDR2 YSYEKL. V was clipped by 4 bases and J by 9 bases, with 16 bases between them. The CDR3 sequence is CASSRPGGPSEQFF. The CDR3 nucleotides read TGCGCCAGCAGCCGACCCGGGGGCCCCTCTGAGCAGTTCTTC.

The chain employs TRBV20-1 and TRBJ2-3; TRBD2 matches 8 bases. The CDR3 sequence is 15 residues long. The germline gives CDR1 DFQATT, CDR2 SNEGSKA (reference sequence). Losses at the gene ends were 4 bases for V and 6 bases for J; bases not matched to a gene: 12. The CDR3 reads CSAISGLEVIDTQYF. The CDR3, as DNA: TGCAGTGCTATATCGGGACTAGAGGTCATCGATACGCAGTATTTT.

CDR3 in amino acids: CASSQDRAAGQFF. CDR3 nucleotides: TGTGCCAGCAGCCAAGATCGAGCCGCGGGGCAGTTCTTC. This chain links TRBV3-1 with TRBJ2-1; a weak D match, TRBD2 (5 bases). V lost 0 bases and J 12 bases, leaving 12 bases between the germline ends. The CDR3 loop spans 13 amino acids. From germline, CDR1 is LGHDT and CDR2 YNNKEL (reference sequence).

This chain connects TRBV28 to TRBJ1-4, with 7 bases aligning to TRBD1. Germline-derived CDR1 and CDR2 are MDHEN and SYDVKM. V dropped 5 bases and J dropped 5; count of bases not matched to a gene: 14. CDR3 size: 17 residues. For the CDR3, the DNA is TGTGCCAGCAGTGACACCAAGTGGGGGACAGAGAATGAAAAACTGTTTTTT. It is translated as CASSDTKWGTENEKLFF.

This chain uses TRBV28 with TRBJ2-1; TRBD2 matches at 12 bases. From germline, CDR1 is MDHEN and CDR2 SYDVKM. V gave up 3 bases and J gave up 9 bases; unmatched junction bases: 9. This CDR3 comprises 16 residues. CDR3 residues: CASSLGLAGGIGEQFF. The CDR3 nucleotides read TGTGCCAGCAGTTTGGGCCTAGCGGGGGGGATAGGTGAGCAGTTCTTC.

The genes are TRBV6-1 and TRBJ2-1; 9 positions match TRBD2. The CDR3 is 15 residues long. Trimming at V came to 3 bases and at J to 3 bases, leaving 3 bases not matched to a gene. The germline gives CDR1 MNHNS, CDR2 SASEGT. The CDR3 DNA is TGTGCCAGCAGTGAGGGAGCGGGGGGCTACAATGAGCAGTTCTTC. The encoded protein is CASSEGAGGYNEQFF.

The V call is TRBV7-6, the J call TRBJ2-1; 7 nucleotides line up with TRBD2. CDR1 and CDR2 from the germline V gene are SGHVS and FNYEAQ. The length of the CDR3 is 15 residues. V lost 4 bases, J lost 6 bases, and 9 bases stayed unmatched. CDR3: CASSSATSLGNEQFF. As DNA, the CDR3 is TGTGCCAGCAGCTCAGCGACTAGCTTAGGCAATGAGCAGTTCTTC.

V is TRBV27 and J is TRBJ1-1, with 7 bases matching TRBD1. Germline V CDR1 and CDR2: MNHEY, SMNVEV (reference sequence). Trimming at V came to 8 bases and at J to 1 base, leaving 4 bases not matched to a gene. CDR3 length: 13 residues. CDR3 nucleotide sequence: TGTGCCAGCCTCGGGACAGCGAACACTGAAGCTTTCTTT. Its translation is CASLGTANTEAFF.

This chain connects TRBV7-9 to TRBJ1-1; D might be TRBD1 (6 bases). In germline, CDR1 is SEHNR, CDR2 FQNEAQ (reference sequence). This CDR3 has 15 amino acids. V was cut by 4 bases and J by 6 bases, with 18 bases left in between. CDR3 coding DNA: TGTGCCAGCAGCTCGGTTGCAGGGGACGGCTCTGAAGCTTTCTTT. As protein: CASSSVAGDGSEAFF.

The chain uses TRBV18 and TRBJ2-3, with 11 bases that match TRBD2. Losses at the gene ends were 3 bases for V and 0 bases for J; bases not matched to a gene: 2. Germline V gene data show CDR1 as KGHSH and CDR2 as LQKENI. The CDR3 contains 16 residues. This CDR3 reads CASSPSSGRSTDTQYF. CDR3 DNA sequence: TGTGCCAGCTCACCGTCTAGCGGGAGGAGCACAGATACGCAGTATTTT.

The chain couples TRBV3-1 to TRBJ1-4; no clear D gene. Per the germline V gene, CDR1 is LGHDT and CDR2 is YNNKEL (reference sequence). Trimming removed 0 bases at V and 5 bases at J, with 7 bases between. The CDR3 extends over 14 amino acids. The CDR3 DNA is TGTGCCAGCAGCCAAGAATGGTTAAATGAAAAACTGTTTTTT. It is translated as CASSQEWLNEKLFF.

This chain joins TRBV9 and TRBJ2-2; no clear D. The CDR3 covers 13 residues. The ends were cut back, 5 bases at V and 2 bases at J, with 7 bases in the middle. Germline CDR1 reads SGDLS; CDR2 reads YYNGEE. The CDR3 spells CASRSTNTGELFF. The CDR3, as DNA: TGTGCCAGCAGGAGCACCAACACCGGGGAGCTGTTTTTT.

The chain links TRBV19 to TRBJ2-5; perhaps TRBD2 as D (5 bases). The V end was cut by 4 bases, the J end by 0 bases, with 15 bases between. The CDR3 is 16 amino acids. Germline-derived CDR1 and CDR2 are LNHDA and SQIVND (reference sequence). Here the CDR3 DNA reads TGTGCCAGTAGTAGGCAGCGAGACTATGACCAAGAGACCCAGTACTTC. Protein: CASSRQRDYDQETQYF.

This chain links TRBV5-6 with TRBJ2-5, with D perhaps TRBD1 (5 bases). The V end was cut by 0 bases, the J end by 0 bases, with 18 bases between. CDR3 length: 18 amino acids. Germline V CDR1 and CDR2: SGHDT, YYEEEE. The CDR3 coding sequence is TGTGCCAGCAGCTTGGTCGGTTTTCCAGGGCTTAACCAAGAGACCCAGTACTTC. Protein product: CASSLVGFPGLNQETQYF. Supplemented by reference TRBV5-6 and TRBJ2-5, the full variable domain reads DAGVTQSPTHLIKTRGQQVTLRCSPKSGHDTVSWYQQALGQGPQFIFQYYEEEERQRGNFPDRFSGHQFPNYSSELNVNALLLGDSALYLCASSLVGFPGLNQETQYFGPGTRLLVL.

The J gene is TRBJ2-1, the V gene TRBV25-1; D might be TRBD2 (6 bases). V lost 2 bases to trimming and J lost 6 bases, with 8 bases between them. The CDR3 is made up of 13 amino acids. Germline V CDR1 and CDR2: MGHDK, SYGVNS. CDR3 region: CASSEAGLNEQFF. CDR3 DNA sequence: TGTGCCAGCAGTGAAGCGGGGCTCAATGAGCAGTTCTTC.

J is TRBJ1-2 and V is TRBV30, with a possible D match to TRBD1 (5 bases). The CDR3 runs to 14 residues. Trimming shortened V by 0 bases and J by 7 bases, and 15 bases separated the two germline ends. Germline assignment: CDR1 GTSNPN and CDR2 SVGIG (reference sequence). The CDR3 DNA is TGTGCCTGGAGTGTACGGGGGGTAGGGGTTGGCTACACCTTC. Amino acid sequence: CAWSVRGVGVGYTF. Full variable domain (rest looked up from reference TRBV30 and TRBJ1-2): SQTIHQWPATLVQPVGSPLSLECTVEGTSNPNLYWYRQAAGRGLQLLFYSVGIGQISSEVPQNLSASRPQDRQFILSSKKLLLSDSGFYLCAWSVRGVGVGYTFGSGTRLTVV.

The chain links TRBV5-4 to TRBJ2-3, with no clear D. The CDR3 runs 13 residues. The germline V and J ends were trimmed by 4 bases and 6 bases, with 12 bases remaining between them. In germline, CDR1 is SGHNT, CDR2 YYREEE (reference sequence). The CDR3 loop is CASSPSTSDTQYF. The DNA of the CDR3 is TGTGCCAGCAGCCCTTCGACCTCCGATACGCAGTATTTT.

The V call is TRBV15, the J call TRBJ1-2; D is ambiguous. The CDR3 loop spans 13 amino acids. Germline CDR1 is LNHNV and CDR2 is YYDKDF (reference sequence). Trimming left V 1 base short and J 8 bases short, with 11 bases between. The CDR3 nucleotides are TGTGCCACCAGCAGAGTGGAGGGAGGAGGCTACACCTTC. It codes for CATSRVEGGGYTF.

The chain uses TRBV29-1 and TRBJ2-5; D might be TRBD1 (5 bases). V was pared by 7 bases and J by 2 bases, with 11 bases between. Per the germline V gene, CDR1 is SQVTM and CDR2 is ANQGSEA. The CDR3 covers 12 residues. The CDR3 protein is CSGHDRQETQYF. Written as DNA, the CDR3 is TGCAGCGGGCATGACAGACAAGAGACCCAGTACTTC.

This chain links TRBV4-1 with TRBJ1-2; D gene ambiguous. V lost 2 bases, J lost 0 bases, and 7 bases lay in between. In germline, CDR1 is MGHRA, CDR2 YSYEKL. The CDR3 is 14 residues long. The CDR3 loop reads CASSQLTSNYGYTF. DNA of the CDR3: TGCGCCAGCAGCCAACTAACATCTAACTATGGCTACACCTTC.

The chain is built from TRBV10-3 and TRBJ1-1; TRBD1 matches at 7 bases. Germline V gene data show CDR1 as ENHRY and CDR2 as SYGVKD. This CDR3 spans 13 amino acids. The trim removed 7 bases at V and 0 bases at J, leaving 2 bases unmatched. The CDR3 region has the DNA TGTGCCATCACACAGGGGATGAACACTGAAGCTTTCTTT. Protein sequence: CAITQGMNTEAFF.

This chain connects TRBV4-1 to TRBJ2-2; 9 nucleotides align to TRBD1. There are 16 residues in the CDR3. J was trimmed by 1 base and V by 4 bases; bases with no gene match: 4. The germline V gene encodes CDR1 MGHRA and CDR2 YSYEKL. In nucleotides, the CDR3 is TGCGCCAGCAGCCGAGGACAGGGGTTGAACACCGGGGAGCTGTTTTTT. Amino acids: CASSRGQGLNTGELFF.

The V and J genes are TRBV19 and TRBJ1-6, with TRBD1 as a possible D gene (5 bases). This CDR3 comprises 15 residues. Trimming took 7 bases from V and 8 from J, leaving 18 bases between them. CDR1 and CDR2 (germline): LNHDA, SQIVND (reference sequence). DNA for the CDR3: TGTGCCAGTACCGAGGGGACGGAACCTTATTCACCCCTCCACTTT. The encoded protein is CASTEGTEPYSPLHF.

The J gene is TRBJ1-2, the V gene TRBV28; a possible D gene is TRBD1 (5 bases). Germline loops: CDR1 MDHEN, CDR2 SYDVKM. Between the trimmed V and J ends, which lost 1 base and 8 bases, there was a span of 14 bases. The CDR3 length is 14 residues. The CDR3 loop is CASSLLRGAGGYTF. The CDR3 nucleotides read TGTGCCAGCAGTTTATTGAGGGGCGCTGGGGGCTACACCTTC.

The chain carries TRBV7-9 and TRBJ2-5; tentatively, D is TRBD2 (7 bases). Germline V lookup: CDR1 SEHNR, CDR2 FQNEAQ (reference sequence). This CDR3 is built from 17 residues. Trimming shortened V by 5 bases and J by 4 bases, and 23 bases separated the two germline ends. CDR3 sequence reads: CASSDDRRGASGETQYF. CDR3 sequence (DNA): TGTGCCAGCAGCGACGATAGACGGGGGGCAAGCGGAGAGACCCAGTACTTC. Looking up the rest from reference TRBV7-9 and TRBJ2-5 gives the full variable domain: DTGVSQNPRHKITKRGQNVTFRCDPISEHNRLYWYRQTLGQGPEFLTYFQNEAQLEKSRLLSDRFSAERPKGSFSTLEIQRTEQGDSAMYLCASSDDRRGASGETQYFGPGTRLLVL.

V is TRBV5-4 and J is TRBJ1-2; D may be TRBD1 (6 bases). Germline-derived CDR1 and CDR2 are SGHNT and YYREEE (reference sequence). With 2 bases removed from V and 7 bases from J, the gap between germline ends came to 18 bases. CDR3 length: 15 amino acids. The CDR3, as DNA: TGTGCCAGCAGCTTTGCAGGGGAAGAAGCCTCTGGCTACACCTTC. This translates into CASSFAGEEASGYTF.

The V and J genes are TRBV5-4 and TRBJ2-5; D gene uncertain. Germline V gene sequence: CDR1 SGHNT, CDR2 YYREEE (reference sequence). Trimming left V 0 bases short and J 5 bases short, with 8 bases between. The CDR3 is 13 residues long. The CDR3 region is CASSLEGAETQYF. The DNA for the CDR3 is TGTGCCAGCAGCTTGGAAGGCGCGGAGACCCAGTACTTC.